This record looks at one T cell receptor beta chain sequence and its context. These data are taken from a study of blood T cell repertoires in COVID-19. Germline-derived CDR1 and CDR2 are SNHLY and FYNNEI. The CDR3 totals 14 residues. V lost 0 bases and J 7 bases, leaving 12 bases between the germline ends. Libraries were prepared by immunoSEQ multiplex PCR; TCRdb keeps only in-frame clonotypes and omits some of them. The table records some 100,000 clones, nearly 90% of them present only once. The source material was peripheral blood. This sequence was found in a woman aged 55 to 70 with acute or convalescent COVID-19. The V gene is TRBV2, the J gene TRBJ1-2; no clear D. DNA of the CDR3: TGTGCCAGCAGTGAAGCTGGCCTTGTTTCTGGCTACACCTTC. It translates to CASSEAGLVSGYTF.